This T cell receptor (beta chain) was documented in a study of the immune and genomic landscape of osteosarcoma. Poor-prognosis osteosarcoma patients supplied post-treatment primary, local recurrence and metastasis tumor specimens. Germline-derived CDR1 and CDR2 are MNHEY and SMNVEV (reference sequence). The V gene lost 2 bases and the J gene lost 2 bases, with 9 bases spanning the gap. This CDR3 is 14 amino acids long. The table came from immunoSEQ multiplex PCR; TCRdb's copy has only in-frame clones and leaves some out. The table includes 2,500 to 3,500 clones, 65% to 80% detected once. This clone was seen a few times.

The specimen sequenced was tumor tissue from a local recurrence in the femur. The TCR comes from a man aged 18 to 30 with osteosarcoma. The V call is TRBV27, the J call TRBJ1-2; D unresolved. The CDR3: CASSLKGLNYGYTF. In DNA form, the CDR3 reads TGTGCCAGCAGTTTAAAGGGCCTGAACTATGGCTACACCTTC.